This T cell receptor (beta chain) came from a study of identical twins. Findings of the study overall: Beta out-of-frame sequences displayed a weaker excess of sharing between twins. Abundant beta clonotypes from cord blood bore fewer insertions; memory repertoires lacked this pattern.

A remark on this clonotype: Its matching antigen is unknown.

After removal of 5 bases from V and 0 bases from J, the junction contained 7 bases not matched to a gene. This CDR3 has 16 residues. Germline V gives CDR1 MNHEY, CDR2 SMNVEV (reference sequence). TCRdb independently ran MiXCR on the 5' RACE reads; one entry per CDR3 protein. Among roughly 470,000 distinct CDR3 sequences listed, roughly 13% were seen once. This same sample was also part of a study on yellow fever vaccine responses in identical twins.

V and J are TRBV27 and TRBJ2-1; 7 bases agree with TRBD2. The sequence came from a woman aged 18-30 years in good health. Sequenced sample: CD4+ T cells sorted from blood. The CDR3 bases are TGTGCCAGCAGTCCAACTAGCGACCTCTCCTACAATGAGCAGTTCTTC. Protein product: CASSPTSDLSYNEQFF.